This TCR beta chain was identified in a study of blood T cell repertoires in COVID-19. Study-wide context: From T cells, B-cell-depleted T cells, or PBMCs came the material, which was cDNA or gDNA.

The CDR3 sequence is 15 residues long. V was trimmed by 3 bases and J by 1 base, leaving 13 bases between them. Germline CDR1 KGHSH, CDR2 LQKENI. Assay used: immunoSEQ multiplex PCR; TCRdb lists only in-frame clones, some missing. Seen here are about 190,000 clones, approximately 78% observed once, and the top ten hold 2.5% to 3%. This chain joins TRBV18 and TRBJ2-7, with D perhaps matching TRBD1 (5 bases). This sequence was found in an elderly woman with active or convalescent COVID-19. The material sequenced was peripheral blood. The CDR3 nucleotides read TGTGCCAGCTCACCGGTAGGGGTTGGGTCCTACGAGCAGTACTTC. Translated, it gives CASSPVGVGSYEQYF.